The present TCR beta chain was sequenced within a study of T cell responses to AZD1222 COVID-19 vaccine. Study-wide results and caveats: Distributed over spike, vaccine-associated CD4 TCRs predominated at 160-218 and 743-854.

This clone occurred once. Its target is unknown. The CDR3 is 12 residues long. Per the germline V gene, CDR1 is MGHRA and CDR2 is YSYEKL. V was cut by 2 bases and J by 5 bases, with 6 bases left in between. The table came from immunoSEQ multiplex PCR; TCRdb's copy has only in-frame clones and leaves some out. The sample shows roughly 100,000 clones, around 91% of them seen only once. The clonotype originates from an adult in good health. The V gene is TRBV4-1, the J gene TRBJ1-2, with D uncertain. The sequences come from peripheral blood, collected on day 0 of AZD1222 vaccination. CDR3 bases: TGCGCCAGCAGCCAACAACCTTATGGCTACACCTTC. Encoded protein: CASSQQPYGYTF.